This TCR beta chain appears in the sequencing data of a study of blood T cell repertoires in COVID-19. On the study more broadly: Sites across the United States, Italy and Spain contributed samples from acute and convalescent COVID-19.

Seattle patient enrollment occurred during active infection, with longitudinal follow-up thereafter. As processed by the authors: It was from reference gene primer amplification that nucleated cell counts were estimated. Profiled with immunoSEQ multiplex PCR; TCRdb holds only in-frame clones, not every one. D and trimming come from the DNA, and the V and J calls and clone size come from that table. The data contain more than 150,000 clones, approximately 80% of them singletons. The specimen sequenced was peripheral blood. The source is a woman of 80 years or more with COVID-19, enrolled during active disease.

DNA for the CDR3: TGCAGTGCTAGTAGGACAGGCCGGTCCTACGAGCAGTACTTC. This codes for CSASRTGRSYEQYF. V usage is TRBV20-1 and J usage is TRBJ2-7; TRBD1 matches 7 bases. Looked up from germline, CDR1 is DFQATT and CDR2 is SNEGSKA (reference sequence). The CDR3 runs to 14 residues. The V gene end was trimmed by 3 bases and the J gene end by 1 base; junction bases not matched to a gene: 6.